This passage covers 22 T cell receptor beta chains from one sample sequenced in a study of T cell repertoires in cytomegalovirus infection. TCRdb re-analysed the reads in MiXCR, keeping a single row per CDR3 protein. The sample records about 310,000 distinct CDR3 sequences, 17% being singletons. Sequences were obtained from PBMCs. The receptors were sampled from a human donor in good health (CMV status not recorded). Some clones in this sample may be carry-over from other donors' samples.

This sequence joins TRBV20-1 and TRBJ1-3, with 9 bases matching TRBD1. Germline V gives CDR1 DFQATT, CDR2 SNEGSKA (reference sequence). Trimming cost V 3 bases and J 0 bases; bases outside gene matches: 3. The CDR3 has 15 residues. DNA of the CDR3: TGCAGTGCTAGGGGGACAGGGAACTCTGGAAACACCATATATTTT. It specifies CSARGTGNSGNTIYF.

The chain has TRBV6-5 and TRBJ1-5; 8 positions agree with TRBD1. Germline V CDR1 and CDR2: MNHEY, SVGAGI. This CDR3 is built from 15 residues. V was pared by 0 bases and J by 7 bases, with 5 bases of the junction left unmatched. The CDR3 is CASSYSAGGQQPQHF. The CDR3 coding sequence is TGTGCCAGCAGTTACTCGGCAGGGGGCCAACAGCCCCAGCATTTT.

The chain joins TRBV10-3 to TRBJ1-3; weak D call: TRBD1 (6 bases). V gave up 3 bases and J gave up 2 bases, with 11 bases separating them. Per germline, CDR1 ENHRY and CDR2 SYGVKD. The CDR3 spans 15 residues. Here the CDR3 DNA reads TGTGCCATCAGTGATGGGACAATTCCTGGAAACACCATATATTTT. This gives the protein CAISDGTIPGNTIYF.

The chain uses TRBV4-1 and TRBJ2-7; D may correspond to TRBD1 or TRBD2 (6 bases each). V lost 0 bases and J 4 bases, leaving 25 bases between the germline ends. The CDR3 consists of 19 residues. Per the germline V gene, CDR1 is MGHRA and CDR2 is YSYEKL. The CDR3 loop reads CASSQERGVAADGNYEQYF. CDR3 bases: TGCGCCAGCAGCCAAGAAAGGGGGGTGGCCGCCGATGGGAATTACGAGCAGTACTTC.

There are many counts of this clonotype. V usage is TRBV4-1 and J usage is TRBJ1-2; 11 positions agree with TRBD1. The CDR3 covers 14 residues. In germline, CDR1 is MGHRA, CDR2 YSYEKL. Germline trimming cut 4 bases from V and 4 bases from J; bases unmatched to any gene: 2. CDR3 amino acids: CASSRGTGGYGYTF. DNA of the CDR3: TGCGCCAGCAGCCGCGGGACAGGGGGCTATGGCTACACCTTC.

The chain employs TRBV6-1 and TRBJ1-1; TRBD1 is a possible D gene (6 bases). CDR3 length: 12 amino acids. V gave up 8 bases and J gave up 8 bases, with 15 bases separating them. From germline, CDR1 is MNHNS and CDR2 SASEGT. CDR3 bases: TGTGCCAGCGGCCTCCAGGGGAGGGAAGCTTTCTTT. Its translation is CASGLQGREAFF.

This clonotype showed up just a few times. The chain joins TRBV27 to TRBJ2-2; either TRBD1 or TRBD2 may supply D (5 bases each). Germline lookup yields CDR1 MNHEY and CDR2 SMNVEV (reference sequence). Trimming pared 0 bases from V and 13 bases from J, leaving 12 bases between. This CDR3 is 13 amino acids long. The CDR3: CASSLSIGGRLFF. The CDR3 DNA is TGTGCCAGCAGTTTATCGATTGGGGGACGGCTGTTTTTT.

This clonotype was detected ten times or more. This chain links TRBV9 with TRBJ2-1, with 8 nucleotides matching TRBD1. J lost 0 bases, V lost 0 bases, and 8 bases had no gene match. The CDR3 length is 18 residues. CDR1 is SGDLS and CDR2 is YYNGEE in the germline V gene. In nucleotides, the CDR3 is TGTGCCAGCAGCGTAGTTGCAGGGGGCATATCCTCCTACAATGAGCAGTTCTTC. Protein: CASSVVAGGISSYNEQFF.

The rearrangement uses TRBV15 and TRBJ1-3, with TRBD1 matching over 7 bases. The CDR3 loop spans 15 amino acids. V lost 0 bases and J lost 3; bases outside the gene matches: 2. Looked up from germline, CDR1 is LNHNV and CDR2 is YYDKDF (reference sequence). This CDR3 is CATSRDDRDGNTIYF. CDR3 nucleotide sequence: TGTGCCACCAGCAGAGACGACAGGGATGGAAACACCATATATTTT.

This clonotype has at least ten counts. V and J are TRBV12-3 or TRBV12-4 and TRBJ2-7; D gene ambiguous. This CDR3 is 17 amino acids long. Between the trimmed V and J ends, which lost 3 bases and 5 bases, there was a span of 23 bases. The CDR3, as DNA: TGTGCCAGCAGTTTCCGGCGAATTTTATCAGGAGCGCACGAGCAGTACTTC. Its protein product is CASSFRRILSGAHEQYF.

This clonotype appeared many times. V usage is TRBV2 and J usage is TRBJ1-5; weak D call: TRBD1 (5 bases). Germline V gene data show CDR1 as SNHLY and CDR2 as FYNNEI. V dropped 4 bases and J dropped 0 bases, with 10 bases sitting between them. The CDR3 covers 15 residues. CDR3 region: CASSGGFYSNQPQHF. As DNA, the CDR3 is TGTGCCAGCAGTGGGGGGTTCTATAGCAATCAGCCCCAGCATTTT.

The table lists this clonotype with a few counts. The chain couples TRBV12-3 or TRBV12-4 to TRBJ2-4, with D tentatively TRBD1 (6 bases). Trimming left V 2 bases short and J 6 bases short, with 14 bases between. The CDR3 sequence is 15 residues long. The CDR3 loop is CASSLMGHRANIQYF. The CDR3 nucleotides read TGTGCCAGCAGTTTAATGGGACACCGGGCAAACATTCAGTACTTC.

This clonotype was found many times. The V call is TRBV7-8, the J call TRBJ1-5; D unclear. CDR1 is SGHVS and CDR2 is FQNEAQ in the germline V gene. The CDR3 consists of 14 residues. The V end lost 2 bases, the J end lost 4 bases, and 9 bases lay between the germline ends. The CDR3 sequence: CASSLTRENQPQHF. The CDR3 DNA reads as TGTGCCAGCAGCTTAACTAGAGAGAATCAGCCCCAGCATTTT.

This clonotype has a handful of counts. CDR3 loop: CASRGRSRQGAPEAFF. CDR3 nucleotides: TGTGCCAGCAGGGGAAGGAGTAGGCAGGGGGCCCCTGAAGCTTTCTTT. The rearrangement joins TRBV2 to TRBJ1-1; TRBD1 aligns across 8 bases. The V and J ends lost 6 bases and 6 bases, in that order; junction bases with no gene match: 15. Germline assignment: CDR1 SNHLY and CDR2 FYNNEI. The CDR3 consists of 16 residues.

There are many counts of this clonotype. The rearrangement links TRBV7-6 to TRBJ2-2; D is uncertain. The CDR3 covers 16 residues. Germline values: CDR1 SGHVS, CDR2 FNYEAQ. V lost 5 bases to trimming and J lost 0 bases, with 13 bases between them. The CDR3 loop is CASSLGPAANTGELFF. CDR3 DNA sequence: TGTGCCAGCAGCCTTGGTCCAGCTGCGAACACCGGGGAGCTGTTTTTT.

The genes are TRBV19 and TRBJ1-2; D is unclear. This CDR3 has 11 residues. Trimming left V 3 bases short and J 1 base short, with 0 bases between. Germline CDR1 and CDR2: LNHDA and SQIVND (reference sequence). This CDR3 reads CASSINYGYTF. The CDR3 DNA reads as TGTGCCAGTAGTATTAACTATGGCTACACCTTC.

This clonotype was counted between two and nine times. The chain couples TRBV5-1 to TRBJ2-3; 9 bases line up with TRBD1. J gave up 5 bases and V 6 bases, and 7 bases lay outside the gene matches. Germline CDR1 and CDR2: SGHRS and YFSETQ. The CDR3 sequence is 14 residues long. The CDR3 nucleotides are TGCGCCAGCACCACAGGGGGCGTTGGAGATACGCAGTATTTT. Protein: CASTTGGVGDTQYF.

This clonotype came up a few times. This chain joins TRBV6-2 or TRBV6-3 and TRBJ2-1, with TRBD2 identical over 11 bases. The CDR3 runs to 16 residues. J was trimmed by 8 bases and V by 2 bases; bases with no gene match: 8. The germline gives CDR1 MNHEY, CDR2 SVGEGT. DNA for the CDR3: TGTGCCAGCAGTTACGGTGAGACTAGCGGGGTCTATGAGCAGTTCTTC. Protein product: CASSYGETSGVYEQFF.

The chain uses TRBV4-1 and TRBJ2-7, with 9 bases fitting TRBD2. The V segment lost 4 bases and the J segment 1 base; nucleotides outside the gene matches: 5. Germline V gives CDR1 MGHRA, CDR2 YSYEKL. CDR3 length equals 15 residues. CDR3 protein: CASSPGLAGSYEQYF. Written as DNA, the CDR3 is TGCGCCAGCAGCCCCGGCCTAGCGGGGTCCTACGAGCAGTACTTC.

This clonotype was observed at least ten times. The chain uses TRBV28 and TRBJ1-4, with TRBD1 as a possible D gene (6 bases). The CDR3 has 15 amino acids. V shed 4 bases and J shed 3 bases, with 12 bases lying between them. CDR1 is MDHEN, CDR2 SYDVKM, per germline. This chain's CDR3 is CASSSRQEPNEKLFF. DNA for the CDR3: TGTGCCAGCAGTTCGAGACAGGAACCTAATGAAAAACTGTTTTTT.

This clonotype was observed many times. This chain links TRBV7-2 with TRBJ1-3; 7 bases align to TRBD1. The trim removed 4 bases at V and 4 bases at J, leaving 7 bases unmatched. The CDR3 contains 15 residues. The germline V gene encodes CDR1 SGHTA and CDR2 FQGNSA. The DNA of the CDR3 is TGTGCCAGCAGCTCGGGGACAGTTAGAGGAAACACCATATATTTT. Encoded protein: CASSSGTVRGNTIYF.

This clonotype has ten or more counts. V gene TRBV7-8 combines with J gene TRBJ2-7; D ambiguous. Germline V lookup: CDR1 SGHVS, CDR2 FQNEAQ. This CDR3 comprises 16 residues. V lost 1 base to trimming and J lost 0 bases, with 13 bases between them. CDR3 amino acids: CASSLGQAANSYEQYF. CDR3 DNA: TGTGCCAGCAGCTTAGGGCAAGCCGCCAACTCCTACGAGCAGTACTTC.